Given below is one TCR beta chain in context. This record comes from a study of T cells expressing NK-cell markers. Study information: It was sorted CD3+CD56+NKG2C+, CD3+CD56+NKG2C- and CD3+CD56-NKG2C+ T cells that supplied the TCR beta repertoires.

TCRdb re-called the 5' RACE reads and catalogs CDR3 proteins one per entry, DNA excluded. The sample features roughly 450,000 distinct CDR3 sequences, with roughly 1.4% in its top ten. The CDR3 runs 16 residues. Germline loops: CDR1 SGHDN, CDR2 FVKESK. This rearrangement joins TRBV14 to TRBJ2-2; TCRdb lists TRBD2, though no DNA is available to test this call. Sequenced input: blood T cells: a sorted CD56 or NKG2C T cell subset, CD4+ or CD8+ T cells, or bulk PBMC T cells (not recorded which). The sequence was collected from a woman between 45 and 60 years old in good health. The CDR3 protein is CASSQLAGVRAGELFF.